This T cell receptor beta chain was recovered during a study of a mutant IDH1 vaccine in newly diagnosed glioma. As concerns this clone: No antigen is known for it.

The CDR3 runs 13 residues. Germline V gives CDR1 SGHNT, CDR2 YYREEE (reference sequence). V lost 2 bases and J 6 bases, leaving 11 bases between the germline ends. Time point denoted: week 5, during vaccination. Vaccine doses each comprised 300 ug of mutant IDH1 20-mer peptide, with topical imiquimod. This table comes from immunoSEQ multiplex PCR, and its TCRdb copy is limited to in-frame clones, with some not included. Of fewer than 40,000 clones detected, 75% to 85% appear once; the ten largest clones hold around 5.9%. The chain combines TRBV5-4 with TRBJ2-5, with D perhaps TRBD2 (6 bases). The clonotype was recovered from a man in his forties with glioma. Material: PBMCs, obtained from a glioma patient whose treatment included an IDH1 peptide vaccine. The CDR3, as DNA: TGTGCCAGCAGCTTTCCCGGGGGACAGACCCAGTACTTC. It encodes CASSFPGGQTQYF.